A single T cell receptor beta chain is shown here with its context. As yet, its antigen is unknown. The CDR3 has 15 amino acids. V gave up 5 bases and J gave up 2 bases; unmatched junction bases: 8. Germline CDR1 MNHEY, CDR2 SMNVEV (reference sequence). In the PCR, 60 Vbeta and 13 Jbeta primers were used. Sequenced by immunoSEQ multiplex PCR; TCRdb stores in-frame clones only, minus some. The profile covers 90,000 to 120,000 clones, with approximately 76% appearing a single time and about 2.3% taken by the ten largest. This entry belongs to a study of cytomegalovirus exposure and HLA in healthy donors. Study-wide points: The productive fraction for most TCR beta V segments was about 90% or about 30% in an earlier analysis. The authors listed approximately 150 TCR beta chains as cytomegalovirus-associated. CMV serostatus alone was available as immune exposure information. It was likely that a cluster of highly shared sequence variants was a sequencing artifact.

The chain carries TRBV27 and TRBJ2-7, with 8 bases matching TRBD1. The sample was PBMCs. This clonotype was sampled from a man between 18 and 35 years old in good health and CMV-seronegative. This CDR3 is CASSTGTGSPYEQYF. The CDR3 nucleotides read TGTGCCAGCAGTACCGGGACAGGTTCTCCCTACGAGCAGTACTTC.